This T cell receptor beta chain was captured in a study of response to subunit inactivated influenza vaccine. Via MiXCR, TCRdb re-called the RT-PCR reads, giving one row per CDR3 protein. The data hold approximately 530,000 distinct CDR3 sequences, with approximately 7.7% observed a single time. Germline CDR1 reads MNHEY; CDR2 reads SMNVEV (reference sequence). V was pared by 1 base and J by 0 bases, with 9 bases between. The CDR3 extends over 16 amino acids. The receptor was isolated from a man aged 45-69 years who received an inactivated influenza vaccine. The specimen was PBMCs from blood, collected about 24 months after vaccination. The V and J genes are TRBV27 and TRBJ1-4; D call uncertain. The CDR3, as DNA: TGTGCCAGCAGTTTATACGCAGACCCAACTAATGAAAAACTGTTTTTT. Translation: CASSLYADPTNEKLFF.